One and the same sample provided the 29 T cell receptor beta chains below, sequenced in a study of T cell responses to AZD1222 COVID-19 vaccine. Clones were read by immunoSEQ multiplex PCR, and TCRdb kept only the in-frame ones, dropping some. The table lists 95,000 to 150,000 clones, 88% of them singletons. This specimen was peripheral blood, taken on day 0 of AZD1222 vaccination. The receptors shown here come from an adult in good health.

The chain has TRBV25-1 and TRBJ1-1; 11 bases match TRBD1. This CDR3 spans 12 amino acids. From germline, CDR1 is MGHDK and CDR2 SYGVNS. With 3 bases clipped from V and 14 bases from J, the junction kept 5 bases outside the gene matches. CDR3 in DNA: TGTGCCAGCAGTGACTGGACAGGGGGCGGGTTCTTT. Translation: CASSDWTGGGFF.

Regarding this clone: Other nucleotide sequences from this sample produce the same CDR3. The V gene is TRBV24-1, the J gene TRBJ1-2; 9 bases line up with TRBD1. The CDR3 covers 15 residues. Germline V gives CDR1 KGHDR, CDR2 SFDVKD. V lost 3 bases, J lost 5 bases, and 6 bases stayed unmatched. The CDR3 spells CATSDPTGGAYGYTF. The CDR3 region has the DNA TGTGCCACCAGTGATCCAACAGGGGGCGCTTATGGCTACACCTTC.

The rearrangement uses TRBV12-3 or TRBV12-4 and TRBJ1-3; D gene unclear. Trimming shortened V by 3 bases and J by 0 bases, and 3 bases separated the two germline ends. CDR3 length equals 13 residues. The CDR3 nucleotides read TGTGCCAGCAGTTTCAGCTCTGGAAACACCATATATTTT. Encoded protein: CASSFSSGNTIYF.

This clone was observed once. The CDR3 here is CASSLSPASNTGELFF. The DNA of the CDR3 is TGCGCCAGCAGCCTGTCCCCAGCCTCGAACACCGGGGAGCTGTTTTTT. This chain uses TRBV4-3 with TRBJ2-2; D remains unclear. The CDR3 extends over 16 amino acids. Germline assignment: CDR1 LGHNA and CDR2 YSLEER. The germline V and J ends were trimmed by 4 bases and 0 bases, with 12 bases remaining between them.

The chain uses TRBV5-4 and TRBJ1-3, with 12 bases matching TRBD1. CDR1 SGHNT and CDR2 YYREEE come from the germline V gene (reference sequence). With V trimmed by 5 bases and J by 2 bases, 8 bases remained unmatched. The CDR3 extends over 17 amino acids. The CDR3 region is CASRPGGQGATGNTIYF. DNA of the CDR3: TGTGCCAGCAGACCGGGGGGACAGGGGGCGACTGGAAACACCATATATTTT.

This chain links TRBV5-1 with TRBJ2-1; 9 nucleotides line up with TRBD1. V shed 4 bases, J shed 7 bases, and the junction held 9 bases outside the gene matches. This CDR3 comprises 15 residues. Germline V gives CDR1 SGHRS, CDR2 YFSETQ. The CDR3 sequence: CASSVPGQGANEQFF. The CDR3 nucleotides are TGCGCCAGCAGCGTGCCGGGACAGGGTGCGAATGAGCAGTTCTTC.

This clone came up a few times. The chain links TRBV7-3 to TRBJ1-1; D gene uncertain. The V end was cut by 0 bases, the J end by 0 bases, with 2 bases between. Germline assignment: CDR1 SGHTA and CDR2 FQGTGA. The CDR3 is 13 residues long. CDR3 coding DNA: TGTGCCAGCAGCTTAACTCTGAACACTGAAGCTTTCTTT. This translates into CASSLTLNTEAFF.

V and J are TRBV18 and TRBJ1-3; D remains ambiguous. The V end was cut by 3 bases, the J end by 4 bases, with 16 bases between. The CDR3 is 16 amino acids. Germline V gene lookup returns CDR1 KGHSH and CDR2 LQKENI. For the CDR3, the DNA is TGTGCCAGCTCACCCGCGGCATCGGGGTCCGGAAACACCATATATTTT. Translating it yields CASSPAASGSGNTIYF.

The chain couples TRBV3-1 (or the pseudogene TRBV3-2) to TRBJ2-5, with D perhaps matching TRBD2 (5 bases). The V end was cut by 6 bases, the J end by 5 bases, with 19 bases between. Germline values: CDR1 LGHDT, CDR2 YNNKEL (reference sequence). There are 15 residues in the CDR3. CDR3 sequence reads: CASRESDFTGETQYF. For the CDR3, the DNA is TGTGCCAGCAGAGAATCAGACTTCACGGGGGAGACCCAGTACTTC.

The rearrangement links TRBV20-1 to TRBJ1-2, with D uncertain. CDR1 DFQATT and CDR2 SNEGSKA come from the germline V gene (reference sequence). The CDR3 has 14 amino acids. The germline V and J ends were trimmed by 3 bases and 5 bases, with 16 bases remaining between them. In DNA form, the CDR3 reads TGCAGTGCTAGTTTCGTTGGTTTTGGGTATGGCTACACCTTC. Its protein product is CSASFVGFGYGYTF.

Written as DNA, the CDR3 is TGCGCCAGCAGCTTCAGGGTGGACGGCGGGGAGACCCAGTACTTC. Protein sequence: CASSFRVDGGETQYF. The chain has TRBV5-1 and TRBJ2-5; TRBD1 or TRBD2 may be the D gene (5 bases each). The germline V gene encodes CDR1 SGHRS and CDR2 YFSETQ. V was trimmed by 2 bases and J by 5 bases, leaving 16 bases between them. The CDR3 length is 15 residues.

The chain has TRBV5-3 and TRBJ1-4; 8 positions match TRBD1. TRBV5-3 falls under the ORF class, with uncertain function. The ends lost 4 bases at V and 6 bases at J; junction bases unmatched: 5. The length of the CDR3 is 14 residues. The CDR3 DNA reads TGTGCCAGAAGCATAGGACAGGGATATGAAAAACTGTTTTTT. Translating gives CARSIGQGYEKLFF.

The chain is built from TRBV6-7 and TRBJ1-2, with D tentatively TRBD1 (6 bases). TRBV6-7 is given ORF status, its function remaining uncertain. V was shortened by 4 bases and J by 3 bases, with 21 bases between the two germline ends. CDR3 length equals 17 residues. The CDR3 coding sequence is TGTGCCAGCAGTTCTCCCTGCTTCGGGGGGGCCGACTATGGCTACACCTTC. It encodes CASSSPCFGGADYGYTF.

This clone appeared a single time. This chain links TRBV7-9 with TRBJ1-5; no definite D call. Germline loops: CDR1 SEHNR, CDR2 FQNEAQ (reference sequence). Trimming took off 1 base at V and 3 bases at J, with 10 bases between the two ends. The CDR3 contains 15 residues. The CDR3 loop is CASSLDFKDNQPQHF. CDR3 sequence (DNA): TGTGCCAGCAGCTTAGACTTCAAAGACAATCAGCCCCAGCATTTT.

The J gene is TRBJ2-7, the V gene TRBV7-2; 10 bases are a match to TRBD2. Per the germline V gene, CDR1 is SGHTA and CDR2 is FQGNSA. Trimming took 0 bases from V and 2 from J; bases not matched to a gene: 1. The CDR3 loop spans 15 amino acids. This CDR3 reads CASSLASGGAYEQYF. The CDR3 DNA follows: TGTGCCAGCAGCTTAGCCAGCGGGGGGGCCTACGAGCAGTACTTC.

The V and J genes are TRBV7-6 and TRBJ1-2, with D perhaps TRBD1 (6 bases). The CDR3 length is 14 residues. Germline assignment: CDR1 SGHVS and CDR2 FNYEAQ. Trimming cost V 3 bases and J 5 bases, with 13 bases left between them. CDR3 sequence: CASSLAGDGYGYTF. CDR3 in DNA: TGTGCCAGCAGCTTGGCAGGGGATGGGTATGGCTACACCTTC.

The chain couples TRBV18 to TRBJ1-4; tentative D call: TRBD1 (5 bases). The V gene lost 2 bases and the J gene lost 4 bases, with 23 bases spanning the gap. Germline V lookup: CDR1 KGHSH, CDR2 LQKENI. The CDR3 is 19 residues long. The CDR3 DNA reads as TGTGCCAGCTCACCAAGGGACTATCCAGTCGACGGGGGTAATGAAAAACTGTTTTTT. Amino acid sequence: CASSPRDYPVDGGNEKLFF.

J is TRBJ1-1 and V is TRBV6-2 or TRBV6-3; the match to TRBD1 covers 11 bases. Germline lookup yields CDR1 MNHEY and CDR2 SVGEGT. This CDR3 contains 15 residues. V was clipped by 2 bases and J by 7 bases; unmatched bases: 6. CDR3 region: CASSYDGTGGIEAFF. Written as DNA, the CDR3 is TGTGCCAGCAGTTACGACGGGACAGGGGGAATTGAAGCTTTCTTT.

V is TRBV30 and J is TRBJ1-2; unclear D gene. Between the trimmed V and J ends, which lost 2 bases and 5 bases, there was a span of 6 bases. Germline V gives CDR1 GTSNPN, CDR2 SVGIG (reference sequence). The CDR3 runs to 11 residues. The CDR3 loop is CAWSSAYGYTF. The CDR3 DNA sequence: TGTGCCTGGAGTAGTGCGTATGGCTACACCTTC.

This rearrangement joins TRBV10-2 to TRBJ2-1, with 16 bases fitting TRBD2. Germline trimming cut 11 bases from V and 1 base from J; bases unmatched to any gene: 17. CDR1 is WSHSY, CDR2 SAAADI, per germline. The CDR3 contains 20 residues. The CDR3 is CASARPGTSGGAKSYNEQFF. CDR3 bases: TGCGCCTCCGCAAGGCCCGGGACTAGCGGGGGGGCAAAGTCCTACAATGAGCAGTTCTTC.

By sample share, this clone is medium-sized. The gene calls are TRBV10-1 and TRBJ2-7; D tentatively reads TRBD1 or TRBD2 (5 bases each). The CDR3 spans 12 residues. Germline lookup yields CDR1 WNHNN and CDR2 SYGVQD (reference sequence). Trimming left V 8 bases short and J 0 bases short, with 8 bases between. The CDR3 is CASEGLSYEQYF. The CDR3 coding sequence is TGCGCCAGCGAGGGGCTCTCCTACGAGCAGTACTTC.

V gene TRBV24-1 combines with J gene TRBJ1-1; D is unresolved. Germline CDR1 is KGHDR and CDR2 is SFDVKD. This CDR3 contains 13 residues. With 7 bases removed from V and 1 base from J, the gap between germline ends came to 9 bases. CDR3: CATRGIRNTEAFF. The CDR3 bases are TGTGCCACCAGGGGGATAAGGAACACTGAAGCTTTCTTT.

The gene calls are TRBV5-6 and TRBJ2-7; the D is unclear. This CDR3 is built from 13 residues. V dropped 7 bases and J dropped 5 bases, with 16 bases sitting between them. Germline CDR1 is SGHDT and CDR2 is YYEEEE. The CDR3, as DNA: TGTGCCAGCGGATCACTCCATCGGGACGAGCAGTACTTC. Amino acid sequence: CASGSLHRDEQYF.

The chain couples TRBV4-1 to TRBJ2-7; 8 nucleotides agree with TRBD2. The CDR3 length is 14 residues. J gave up 2 bases and V 4 bases, and 4 bases lay outside the gene matches. Germline V gives CDR1 MGHRA, CDR2 YSYEKL. CDR3 coding DNA: TGCGCCAGCAGCCCCCATAGCGGGGCCTACGAGCAGTACTTC. It codes for CASSPHSGAYEQYF.

V usage is TRBV15 and J usage is TRBJ2-3; TRBD1 matches 8 bases. The CDR3 is 15 residues long. With 4 bases clipped from V and 4 bases from J, the junction kept 7 bases outside the gene matches. Germline lookup yields CDR1 LNHNV and CDR2 YYDKDF (reference sequence). The chain's CDR3 is CATSKQGGSADTQYF. CDR3 bases: TGTGCCACCAGCAAACAGGGGGGCAGCGCAGATACGCAGTATTTT. The entire variable domain, with the rest obtained from reference TRBV15 and TRBJ2-3, is as follows: DAMVIQNPRYQVTQFGKPVTLSCSQTLNHNVMYWYQQKSSQAPKLLFHYYDKDFNNEADTPDNFQSRRPNTSFCFLDIRSPGLGDTAMYLCATSKQGGSADTQYFGPGTRLTVL.

V usage is TRBV5-6 and J usage is TRBJ1-1; no clear D gene. The ends were cut back, 4 bases at V and 5 bases at J, with 6 bases in the middle. The CDR3 sequence is 11 residues long. Germline V lookup: CDR1 SGHDT, CDR2 YYEEEE. Here the CDR3 DNA reads TGTGCCAGCAGCCACCGGACTGAAGCTTTCTTT. This sequence encodes CASSHRTEAFF. Using reference TRBV5-6 and TRBJ1-1 for the parts outside the CDR3, the full variable domain is DAGVTQSPTHLIKTRGQQVTLRCSPKSGHDTVSWYQQALGQGPQFIFQYYEEEERQRGNFPDRFSGHQFPNYSSELNVNALLLGDSALYLCASSHRTEAFFGQGTRLTVV.

The rearrangement joins TRBV6-2 or TRBV6-3 to TRBJ2-7; no clear D. This CDR3 has 12 amino acids. Germline V lookup: CDR1 MNHEY, CDR2 SVGEGT. Deletions cut 5 bases from V and 0 bases from J, with 5 bases between. The CDR3 region has the DNA TGTGCCAGCAGTCGGACCTCCTACGAGCAGTACTTC. Residues: CASSRTSYEQYF.

This chain links TRBV29-1 with TRBJ1-2; possible D gene TRBD1, 5 bases. The CDR3 consists of 17 residues. The germline V gene encodes CDR1 SQVTM and CDR2 ANQGSEA. The ends were cut back, 6 bases at V and 0 bases at J, with 23 bases in the middle. CDR3 sequence: CSVKHRDVLSPNYGYTF. The CDR3 DNA is TGCAGCGTCAAGCACCGGGACGTCCTTTCTCCTAACTATGGCTACACCTTC. Variable domain in full (rest from reference TRBV29-1 and TRBJ1-2): SAVISQKPSRDICQRGTSLTIQCQVDSQVTMMFWYRQQPGQSLTLIATANQGSEATYESGFVIDKFPISRPNLTFSTLTVSNMSPEDSSIYLCSVKHRDVLSPNYGYTFGSGTRLTVV.

The rearrangement links TRBV9 to TRBJ1-4; 8 bases agree with TRBD1. V was pared by 3 bases and J by 8 bases, with 24 bases of the junction left unmatched. CDR3 length: 20 amino acids. From germline, CDR1 is SGDLS and CDR2 YYNGEE. CDR3 nucleotide sequence: TGTGCCAGCAGCGCCCACGACAGGGGCGATCCGAGGGGTCCCTCAGAAAAACTGTTTTTT. Translating it yields CASSAHDRGDPRGPSEKLFF.